The 15 T cell receptor beta chains below come from one sample, sequenced in a study of T cells in Graves' hyperthyroidism and ophthalmopathy. The investigators amplified TCR beta CDR3 regions from RNA transcripts. In the first-round RT-PCR of the TCR CDR3, the HTBI primer set was used. TCRdb reprocessed the multiplex PCR reads via MiXCR and lists one record per CDR3 protein. The sample lists roughly 350,000 distinct CDR3 sequences; roughly 13% were seen once. The specimen was blood. These receptors were collected from a woman aged 25 to 39 with Graves' hyperthyroidism.

The chain couples TRBV25-1 to TRBJ2-5, with D possibly matching TRBD1 (5 bases). The CDR3 is 15 residues long. The V gene's germline CDR1 is MGHDK and CDR2 SYGVNS. V lost 3 bases, J lost 2 bases, and 13 bases lay in between. As DNA, the CDR3 is TGTGCCAGCAGTGATCCTTCAGGGATACAAGAGACCCAGTACTTC. Protein: CASSDPSGIQETQYF.

This clonotype appeared once. This could be a read error, since a much larger clone is one nucleotide away. This chain joins TRBV28 and TRBJ2-3, with D perhaps matching TRBD1 (6 bases). This CDR3 is built from 17 residues. The germline V gene encodes CDR1 MDHEN and CDR2 SYDVKM. CDR3 loop: CASSFPKDADRTDTRYF. The DNA of the CDR3 is TGTGCCAGCAGTTTCCCGAAAGACGCCGATAGGACAGATACGCGGTATTTT. Drawing the rest from reference TRBV28 and TRBJ2-3, the complete variable domain is DVKVTQSSRYLVKRTGEKVFLECVQDMDHENMFWYRQDPGLGLRLIYFSYDVKMKEKGDIPEGYSVSREKKERFSLILESASTNQTSMYLCASSFPKDADRTDTRYFGPGTRLTVL.

This clonotype showed up just a few times. The chain employs TRBV20-1 and TRBJ2-1; D unclear. The CDR3 loop spans 17 amino acids. In germline, CDR1 is DFQATT, CDR2 SNEGSKA (reference sequence). Trimming removed 1 base from V and 3 bases from J, with 19 bases in between. CDR3 DNA sequence: TGCAGTGCTAGAGCCCCTATTGGTACTAACCTCTACAATGAGCAGTTCTTC. Amino acids: CSARAPIGTNLYNEQFF.

This clonotype was found a few times. The rearrangement uses TRBV29-1 and TRBJ1-1; TRBD1 is a possible D gene (5 bases). Trimming cost V 6 bases and J 5 bases, with 16 bases left between them. Germline lookup yields CDR1 SQVTM and CDR2 ANQGSEA. The CDR3 extends over 13 amino acids. The CDR3 bases are TGCAGCGTCGCCAGGGTTTTAGGGACTGAAGCTTTCTTT. This gives the protein CSVARVLGTEAFF.

This clonotype was counted only a few times. V usage is TRBV20-1 and J usage is TRBJ2-7, with 7 nucleotides matching TRBD1. With V trimmed by 5 bases and J by 4 bases, 17 bases remained unmatched. The CDR3 extends over 16 amino acids. The germline gives CDR1 DFQATT, CDR2 SNEGSKA (reference sequence). CDR3 sequence: CSALTVFGTVTYEQYF. In DNA, the CDR3 is TGCAGTGCTCTGACCGTCTTTGGGACAGTAACGTACGAGCAGTACTTC.

This clonotype was recorded at least ten times. This chain joins TRBV20-1 and TRBJ2-7; 10 nucleotides agree with TRBD2. Germline CDR1 and CDR2: DFQATT and SNEGSKA (reference sequence). The CDR3 runs to 14 residues. The J segment lost 5 bases and the V segment lost 3 bases, leaving 7 bases of the junction unmatched. CDR3 residues: CSARRLAGLHEQYF. In DNA, the CDR3 is TGCAGTGCTAGGCGACTAGCGGGTCTTCACGAGCAGTACTTC.

The chain employs TRBV27 and TRBJ2-7; 8 nucleotides align to TRBD2. The V and J ends lost 7 bases and 2 bases, in that order; junction bases with no gene match: 10. CDR3 length: 15 residues. Germline loops: CDR1 MNHEY, CDR2 SMNVEV (reference sequence). CDR3: CASTLNGGGPYEQYF. The CDR3 DNA is TGTGCCAGCACCCTCAACGGGGGGGGACCCTACGAGCAGTACTTC.

Comments on this clonotype: One junction end disagrees with the germline gene, perhaps due to a read error. The chain links TRBV7-7 to TRBJ1-1; D is uncertain. Per the germline V gene, CDR1 is SSHAT and CDR2 is FNYEAQ (reference sequence). The CDR3 runs to 15 residues. CDR3 DNA sequence: TGTGCTAGCAGCTTGCGGAGCGGGTCGAACACTGAAGCTTTCTTT. Translating gives CASSLRSGSNTEAFF. The whole variable domain, remainder taken from reference TRBV7-7 and TRBJ1-1, is GAGVSQSPRYKVTKRGQDVTLRCDPISSHATLYWYQQALGQGPEFLTYFNYEAQPDKSGLPSDRFSAERPEGSISTLTIQRTEQRDSAMYRCASSLRSGSNTEAFFGQGTRLTVV.

The gene calls are TRBV15 and TRBJ2-6; D might be TRBD1 or TRBD2, each matching 5 bases. The CDR3 is 16 amino acids. Germline V gene data show CDR1 as LNHNV and CDR2 as YYDKDF (reference sequence). Trimming cost V 1 base and J 2 bases, with 9 bases left between them. The CDR3: CATSRAGSTGANVLTF. The CDR3 DNA is TGTGCCACCAGCAGAGCAGGGAGTACTGGGGCCAACGTCCTGACTTTC.

This clonotype was seen at least ten times. The V gene is TRBV18, the J gene TRBJ2-7; 8 nucleotides align to TRBD2. Trimming removed 1 base from V and 0 bases from J; junction bases left unmatched: 11. CDR3 size: 18 residues. The germline V gene has CDR1 KGHSH and CDR2 LQKENI. The CDR3: CASSPLASGLTTSYEQYF. The CDR3 nucleotides read TGTGCCAGCTCACCACTCGCTAGCGGGCTAACAACCTCCTACGAGCAGTACTTC. The full variable domain, completed using reference TRBV18 and TRBJ2-7, is NAGVMQNPRHLVRRRGQEARLRCSPMKGHSHVYWYRQLPEEGLKFMVYLQKENIIDESGMPKERFSAEFPKEGPSILRIQQVVRGDSAAYFCASSPLASGLTTSYEQYFGPGTRLTVT.

The table lists this clonotype with many counts. V usage is TRBV14 and J usage is TRBJ2-1; D unresolved. The CDR3 has 13 residues. V lost 1 base to trimming and J lost 10 bases, with 11 bases between them. Germline values: CDR1 SGHDN, CDR2 FVKESK. CDR3 DNA: TGTGCCAGCAGCCAAGCCGAGTACCACGAGCAGTTCTTC. Translated, it gives CASSQAEYHEQFF.

V gene TRBV7-9 combines with J gene TRBJ1-1; D is perhaps TRBD1 (6 bases). The V gene's germline CDR1 is SEHNR and CDR2 FQNEAQ (reference sequence). CDR3 length equals 14 residues. Trimming took 2 bases from V and 5 from J, leaving 12 bases between them. The CDR3 spells CASSLRTARTEAFF. The CDR3 DNA reads TGTGCCAGCAGCTTACGGACAGCCCGGACTGAAGCTTTCTTT.

Ten or more counts support this clonotype. V and J are TRBV27 and TRBJ2-6; no clear D. The CDR3 consists of 12 residues. Germline V gene sequence: CDR1 MNHEY, CDR2 SMNVEV (reference sequence). V lost 11 bases and J 2 bases, leaving 7 bases between the germline ends. DNA for the CDR3: TGTGCCTCCCGAGCTGGGGCCAACGTCCTGACTTTC. As protein: CASRAGANVLTF.

The sample holds many counts of this clonotype. V usage is TRBV11-2 and J usage is TRBJ2-1; TRBD2 is a possible D gene (6 bases). The CDR3 runs to 15 residues. Germline V gene lookup returns CDR1 SGHAT and CDR2 FQNNGV. The V gene lost 4 bases and the J gene lost 7 bases, with 17 bases spanning the gap. Here the CDR3 reads CASSSLRLEINEQFF. The DNA of the CDR3 is TGTGCCAGCAGCTCACTAAGACTAGAGATAAATGAGCAGTTCTTC.

This clonotype was seen at least ten times. The rearrangement links TRBV28 to TRBJ2-2; the D gene is possibly TRBD1 (6 bases). V gave up 7 bases and J gave up 8 bases, with 20 bases separating them. The germline V gene encodes CDR1 MDHEN and CDR2 SYDVKM. This CDR3 region has 15 residues. The CDR3 DNA reads TGTGCCAGCATCTCCGAGACAGGCAATCCGGGGGAGCTGTTTTTT. As protein: CASISETGNPGELFF.